This T cell receptor beta chain was found in a study of breast tumors, draining lymph nodes, adjacent tissues. This clonotype showed up many times. Its antigen is not identified. TCRdb re-derived calls from the multiplex PCR reads in MiXCR, one entry per CDR3 protein. This sample has some 120,000 distinct CDR3 sequences, with about 20% found just once. Axillary draining lymph nodes of breast cancer patients supplied the node samples. Trimming removed 1 base from V and 1 base from J, with 12 bases in between. The V gene's germline CDR1 is SGHTA and CDR2 FQGTGA. CDR3 size: 16 residues. Study-level findings and limits: Data only fit, rather than demonstrated, lymph node origin of most tumor T cells. Findings are consistent with lymph node origin and intratumoral expansion of most tumor T cells. Luminal-like breast cancer showed significantly greater tumor-nontumor repertoire similarity than basal-like breast cancer did. Compared with lymph nodes, tumors were less diverse; compared with nontumor tissue, more.

Sequenced input: axillary lymph node tissue. The chain couples TRBV7-3 to TRBJ2-3; D may match TRBD1 or TRBD2 (5 bases each). The receptor's source is a female donor with breast cancer. Some clones in this sample may be carry-over from other donors' samples. CDR3 nucleotide sequence: TGTGCCAGCAGCTTAATTGGGGGTGGCGGCACAGATACGCAGTATTTT. Translation: CASSLIGGGGTDTQYF.